These 13 T cell receptor beta chains originate from one sample sequenced in a study of radiotherapy plus CTLA-4 blockade in lung cancer. The repertoire was sequenced with immunoSEQ multiplex PCR; TCRdb's copy has only in-frame clones and lacks some. In the table there are about 59,000 clones, 72% of which are singletons. The specimen was peripheral blood, collected from a patient treated with radiotherapy plus ipilimumab. These receptor sequences come from a human donor with non-small cell lung cancer whose response to radiotherapy plus ipilimumab could not be evaluated.

This clone was observed a handful of times. The J gene is TRBJ2-7, the V gene TRBV4-3; TRBD1 matches at 7 bases. The V segment lost 0 bases and the J segment 4 bases; nucleotides outside the gene matches: 15. The CDR3 has 18 residues. The germline V gene has CDR1 LGHNA and CDR2 YSLEER. CDR3 loop: CASSQDRAYRGNFYEQYF. CDR3 bases: TGCGCCAGCAGCCAAGATCGGGCTTACAGGGGAAATTTTTACGAGCAGTACTTC.

This rearrangement joins TRBV11-3 to TRBJ2-7; D is possibly TRBD1 (5 bases). CDR1 is SGHNT, CDR2 YENEEA, per germline. The CDR3 loop spans 16 amino acids. The ends were cut back, 0 bases at V and 2 bases at J, with 14 bases in the middle. CDR3 residues: CASSLERGMRPYEQYF. CDR3 sequence (DNA): TGTGCCAGCAGCTTAGAAAGGGGAATGCGGCCCTACGAGCAGTACTTC.

This clone was observed a handful of times. This rearrangement joins TRBV19 to TRBJ2-3; TRBD2 agrees at 8 bases. Per germline, CDR1 LNHDA and CDR2 SQIVND (reference sequence). The CDR3 contains 14 residues. V lost 4 bases to trimming and J lost 4 bases; unmatched junction nucleotides: 4. For the CDR3, the DNA is TGTGCCAGTAGTACGGGGGGGAGGGCAGATACGCAGTATTTT. Its protein is CASSTGGRADTQYF.

The rearrangement joins TRBV7-2 to TRBJ1-2; D is undetermined. This CDR3 comprises 14 residues. With 1 base removed from V and 7 bases from J, the gap between germline ends came to 13 bases. Germline loops: CDR1 SGHTA, CDR2 FQGNSA. The CDR3 is CASSLGAGQAGYTF. The DNA of the CDR3 is TGTGCCAGCAGCTTAGGAGCGGGCCAGGCTGGCTACACCTTC.

The chain links TRBV30 to TRBJ1-3; a possible D gene is TRBD1 (5 bases). V lost 0 bases and J 2 bases, leaving 14 bases between the germline ends. Per germline, CDR1 GTSNPN and CDR2 SVGIG (reference sequence). There are 16 residues in the CDR3. CDR3 in DNA: TGTGCCTGGAGTGTACGGGGGGTGGTGGCTGGAAACACCATATATTTT. It yields the protein CAWSVRGVVAGNTIYF. Full variable domain (outside the CDR3, taken from reference TRBV30 and TRBJ1-3): SQTIHQWPATLVQPVGSPLSLECTVEGTSNPNLYWYRQAAGRGLQLLFYSVGIGQISSEVPQNLSASRPQDRQFILSSKKLLLSDSGFYLCAWSVRGVVAGNTIYFGEGSWLTVV.

This clone was seen a few times. The chain joins TRBV11-1 to TRBJ2-1; 7 nucleotides match TRBD1. The CDR3 has 12 residues. Germline-derived CDR1 and CDR2 are SGHAT and FQDESV (reference sequence). V lost 5 bases and J lost 9; bases outside the gene matches: 4. CDR3 amino acids: CASSRDRAEQFF. In DNA form, the CDR3 reads TGTGCCAGCAGCCGAGACAGGGCTGAGCAGTTCTTC. The full variable domain, completed using reference TRBV11-1 and TRBJ2-1, is EAEVAQSPRYKITEKSQAVAFWCDPISGHATLYWYRQILGQGPELLVQFQDESVVDDSQLPKDRFSAERLKGVDSTLKIQPAELGDSAMYLCASSRDRAEQFFGPGTRLTVL.

The V call is TRBV6-6, the J call TRBJ1-1; D is undetermined. Germline loops: CDR1 MNHNY, CDR2 SVGAGI (reference sequence). CDR3 length: 14 amino acids. The V gene lost 2 bases and the J gene lost 3 bases, with 10 bases spanning the gap. CDR3 bases: TGTGCCAGCAGTTACGGCAGGATGGACACTGAAGCTTTCTTT. Translated: CASSYGRMDTEAFF.

There are a few counts of this clone. The chain combines TRBV7-2 with TRBJ1-4; D remains unclear. The CDR3 sequence is 15 residues long. V lost 5 bases and J 2 bases, leaving 12 bases between the germline ends. CDR1 and CDR2 from the germline V gene are SGHTA and FQGNSA. CDR3 region: CASSRRAATNEKLFF. CDR3 DNA: TGTGCCAGCAGCCGGAGGGCAGCTACTAATGAAAAACTGTTTTTT.

The chain is built from TRBV11-3 and TRBJ1-1, with D hard to call. The germline gives CDR1 SGHNT, CDR2 YENEEA. V gave up 4 bases and J gave up 8 bases, with 11 bases separating them. The CDR3 covers 12 residues. DNA for the CDR3: TGTGCCAGCAGCTCCGAGAAGAAGGAAGCTTTCTTT. Protein sequence: CASSSEKKEAFF.

The V gene is TRBV5-4, the J gene TRBJ1-1; D is perhaps TRBD1 (6 bases). Deletions cut 0 bases from V and 2 bases from J, with 8 bases between. CDR3 length: 14 residues. The germline V gene has CDR1 SGHNT and CDR2 YYREEE (reference sequence). The CDR3 reads CASSLDRANTEAFF. The CDR3 DNA follows: TGTGCCAGCAGCTTGGACAGGGCCAACACTGAAGCTTTCTTT. Using reference TRBV5-4 and TRBJ1-1 for the parts outside the CDR3, the full variable domain is ETGVTQSPTHLIKTRGQQVTLRCSSQSGHNTVSWYQQALGQGPQFIFQYYREEENGRGNFPPRFSGLQFPNYSSELNVNALELDDSALYLCASSLDRANTEAFFGQGTRLTVV.

This chain links TRBV11-3 with TRBJ1-1; D unresolved. There are 13 residues in the CDR3. Trimming left V 3 bases short and J 1 base short, with 6 bases between. CDR1 SGHNT and CDR2 YENEEA come from the germline V gene. CDR3 in DNA: TGTGCCAGCAGCTTCCGGGGGAACACTGAAGCTTTCTTT. Its protein product is CASSFRGNTEAFF. The whole variable domain, filled in from reference TRBV11-3 and TRBJ1-1, reads EAGVVQSPRYKIIEKKQPVAFWCNPISGHNTLYWYLQNLGQGPELLIRYENEEAVDDSQLPKDRFSAERLKGVDSTLKIQPAELGDSAVYLCASSFRGNTEAFFGQGTRLTVV.

This clone appeared once. V and J are TRBV6-4 and TRBJ2-5, with a tentative D call TRBD2 (6 bases). Germline V gene sequence: CDR1 MRHNA, CDR2 SNTAGT. The CDR3 totals 15 residues. V was pared by 3 bases and J by 3 bases, with 14 bases between. The CDR3 bases are TGTGCCAGCAGTGAGGGAGCGGGTGCTAAAGAGACCCAGTACTTC. It yields the protein CASSEGAGAKETQYF.

This chain joins TRBV6-1 and TRBJ1-4, with D possibly TRBD1 on 6 matching bases. Germline V gene sequence: CDR1 MNHNS, CDR2 SASEGT. The CDR3 has 14 amino acids. Between the trimmed V and J ends, which lost 7 bases and 4 bases, there was a span of 13 bases. CDR3 bases: TGTGCCAGCACCCAGGGGACCCTTAATGAAAAACTGTTTTTT. Translation gives CASTQGTLNEKLFF.